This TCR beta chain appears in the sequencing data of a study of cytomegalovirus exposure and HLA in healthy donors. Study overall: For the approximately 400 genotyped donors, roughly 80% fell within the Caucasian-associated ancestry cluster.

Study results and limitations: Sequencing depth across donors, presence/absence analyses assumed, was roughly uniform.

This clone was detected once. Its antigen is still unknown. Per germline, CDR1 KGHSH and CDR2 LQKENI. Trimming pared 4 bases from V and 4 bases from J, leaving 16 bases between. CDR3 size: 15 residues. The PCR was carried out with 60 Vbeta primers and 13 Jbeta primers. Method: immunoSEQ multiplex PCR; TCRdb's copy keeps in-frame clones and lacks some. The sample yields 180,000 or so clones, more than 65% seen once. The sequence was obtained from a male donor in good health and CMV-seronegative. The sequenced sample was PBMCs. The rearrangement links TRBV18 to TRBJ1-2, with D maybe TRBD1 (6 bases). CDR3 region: CASSLDPTGTYGYTF. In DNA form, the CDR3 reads TGTGCCAGCTCACTGGACCCTACAGGGACCTATGGCTACACCTTC.